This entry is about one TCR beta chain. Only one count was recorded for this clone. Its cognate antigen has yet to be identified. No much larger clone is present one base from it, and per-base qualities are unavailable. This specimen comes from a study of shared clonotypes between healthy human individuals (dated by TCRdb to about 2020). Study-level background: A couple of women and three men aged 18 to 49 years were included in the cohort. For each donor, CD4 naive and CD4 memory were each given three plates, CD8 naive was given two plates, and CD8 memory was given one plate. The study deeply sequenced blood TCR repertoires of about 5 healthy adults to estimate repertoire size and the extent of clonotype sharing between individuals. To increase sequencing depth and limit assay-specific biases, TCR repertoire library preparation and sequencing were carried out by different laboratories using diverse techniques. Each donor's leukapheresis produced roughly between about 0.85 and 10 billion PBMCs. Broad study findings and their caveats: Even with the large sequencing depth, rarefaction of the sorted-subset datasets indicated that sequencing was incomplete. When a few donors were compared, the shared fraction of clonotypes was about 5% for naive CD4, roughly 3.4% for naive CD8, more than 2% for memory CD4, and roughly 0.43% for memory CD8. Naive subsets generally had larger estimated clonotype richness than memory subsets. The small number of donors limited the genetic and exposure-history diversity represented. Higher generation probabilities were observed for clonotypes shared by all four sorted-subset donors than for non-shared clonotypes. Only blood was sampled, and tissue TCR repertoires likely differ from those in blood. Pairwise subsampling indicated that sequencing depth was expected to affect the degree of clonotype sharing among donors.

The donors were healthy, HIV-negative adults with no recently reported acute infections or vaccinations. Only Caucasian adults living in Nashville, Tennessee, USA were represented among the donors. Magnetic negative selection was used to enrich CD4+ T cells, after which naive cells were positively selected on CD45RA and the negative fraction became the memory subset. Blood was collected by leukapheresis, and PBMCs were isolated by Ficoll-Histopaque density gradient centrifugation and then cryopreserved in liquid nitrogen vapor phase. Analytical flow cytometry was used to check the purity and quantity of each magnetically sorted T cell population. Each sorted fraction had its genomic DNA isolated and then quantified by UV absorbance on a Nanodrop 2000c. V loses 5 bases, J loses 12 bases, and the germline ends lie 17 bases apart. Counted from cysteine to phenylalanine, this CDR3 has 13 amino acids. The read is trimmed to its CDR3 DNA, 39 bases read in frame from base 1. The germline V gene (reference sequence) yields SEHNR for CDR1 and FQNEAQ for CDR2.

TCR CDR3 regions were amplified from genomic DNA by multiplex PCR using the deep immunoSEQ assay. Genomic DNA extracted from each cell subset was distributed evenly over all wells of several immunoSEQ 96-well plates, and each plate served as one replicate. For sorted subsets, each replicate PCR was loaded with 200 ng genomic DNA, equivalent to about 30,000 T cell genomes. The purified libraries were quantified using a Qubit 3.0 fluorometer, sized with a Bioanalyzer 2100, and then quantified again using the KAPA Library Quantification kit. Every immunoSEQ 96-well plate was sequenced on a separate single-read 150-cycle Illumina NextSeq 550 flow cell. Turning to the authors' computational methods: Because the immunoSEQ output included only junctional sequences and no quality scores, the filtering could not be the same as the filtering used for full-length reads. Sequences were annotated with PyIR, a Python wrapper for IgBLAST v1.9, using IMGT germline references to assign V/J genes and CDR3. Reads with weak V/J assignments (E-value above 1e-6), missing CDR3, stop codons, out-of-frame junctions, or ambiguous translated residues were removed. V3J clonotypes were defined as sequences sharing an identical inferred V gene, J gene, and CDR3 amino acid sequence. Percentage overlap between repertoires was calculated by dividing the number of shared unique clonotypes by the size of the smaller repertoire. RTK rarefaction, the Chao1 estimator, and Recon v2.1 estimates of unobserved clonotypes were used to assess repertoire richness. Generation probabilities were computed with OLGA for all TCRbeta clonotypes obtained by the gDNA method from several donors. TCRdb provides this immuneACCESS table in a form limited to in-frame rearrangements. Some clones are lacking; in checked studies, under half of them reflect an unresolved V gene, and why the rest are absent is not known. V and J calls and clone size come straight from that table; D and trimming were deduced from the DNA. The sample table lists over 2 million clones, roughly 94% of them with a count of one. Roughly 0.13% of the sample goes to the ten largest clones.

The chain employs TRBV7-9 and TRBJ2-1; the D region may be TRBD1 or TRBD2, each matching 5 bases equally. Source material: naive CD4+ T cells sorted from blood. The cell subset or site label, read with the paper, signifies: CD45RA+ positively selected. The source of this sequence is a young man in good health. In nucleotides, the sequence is TGTGCCAGCAGCCCTCGTAGAGAGGGACGGCAGTTCTTC. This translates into CASSPRREGRQFF.